One sample yielded the 22 T cell receptor beta chains listed below, sequenced in a study of CD8 T cells in ankylosing spondylitis. TCRdb processed the 5' RACE reads anew with MiXCR; each CDR3 protein has one entry. The profile shows over 30,000 distinct CDR3 sequences, more than 15% of them singletons. Sequenced: blood. The receptors shown here come from a male donor with ankylosing spondylitis or in good health (not recorded which).

A few counts support this clonotype. This rearrangement joins TRBV27 to TRBJ2-7; 11 nucleotides line up with TRBD1. From germline, CDR1 is MNHEY and CDR2 SMNVEV (reference sequence). J lost 7 bases, V lost 6 bases, and 8 bases had no gene match. The CDR3 has 14 residues. The CDR3 region has the DNA TGTGCCAGCAGCTTTGGACAGGGGGCTTGGGAGCAGTACTTC. Translated, it gives CASSFGQGAWEQYF.

At least ten counts were recorded for this clonotype. The rearrangement links TRBV7-2 to TRBJ2-2; D not certain. This CDR3 is built from 13 residues. Germline V gene data show CDR1 as SGHTA and CDR2 as FQGNSA. V dropped 4 bases and J dropped 0 bases, with 3 bases sitting between them. In nucleotides, the CDR3 is TGTGCCAGCAGCTCGCCGAACACCGGGGAGCTGTTTTTT. It encodes CASSSPNTGELFF.

This clonotype was seen more than once but under ten times. V and J are TRBV20-1 and TRBJ2-2, with D possibly being TRBD1 or TRBD2 (5 bases each). Trimming removed 5 bases at V and 5 bases at J, with 15 bases between. Germline V CDR1 and CDR2: DFQATT, SNEGSKA (reference sequence). The CDR3 extends over 14 amino acids. In DNA form, the CDR3 reads TGCAGTGCTTTGGGGGAAAAAGGGACCGGGGAGCTGTTTTTT. This sequence encodes CSALGEKGTGELFF.

This rearrangement joins TRBV20-1 to TRBJ2-3; D might be TRBD1 or TRBD2, each matching 7 bases. The CDR3 is 14 residues long. The V and J ends lost 6 bases and 3 bases respectively, with 16 bases between them. Germline loops: CDR1 DFQATT, CDR2 SNEGSKA (reference sequence). The CDR3 nucleotides are TGCAGTGCCCGGGGCAGGGGGGGGACAGATACGCAGTATTTT. This sequence encodes CSARGRGGTDTQYF.

This clonotype was counted many times. This chain links TRBV20-1 with TRBJ1-5; no reliable D call. V lost 5 bases to trimming and J lost 2 bases, with 10 bases between them. This CDR3 contains 13 residues. CDR1 is DFQATT and CDR2 is SNEGSKA in the germline V gene (reference sequence). The CDR3 DNA reads TGCAGTGCTGGAGGAAAGGGCAATCAGCCCCAGCATTTT. This encodes CSAGGKGNQPQHF.

This clonotype has a handful of counts. V gene TRBV12-3 or TRBV12-4 combines with J gene TRBJ2-2; a weak D match, TRBD2 (6 bases). The CDR3 is 15 amino acids. V was pared by 6 bases and J by 4 bases, with 15 bases between. CDR3 protein: CASSSTSRPTGELFF. The CDR3 nucleotides are TGTGCCAGCAGCTCCACTAGCAGACCCACCGGGGAGCTGTTTTTT.

The sample holds a few counts of this clonotype. The chain carries TRBV29-1 and TRBJ1-1; unclear D gene. Germline V gives CDR1 SQVTM, CDR2 ANQGSEA. The CDR3 covers 11 residues. The V gene lost 3 bases and the J gene lost 5 bases, with 7 bases spanning the gap. This chain's CDR3 is CSVESLTEAFF. The CDR3 region has the DNA TGCAGCGTTGAGTCTCTTACTGAAGCTTTCTTT.

This clonotype was seen at least ten times. The chain links TRBV24-1 to TRBJ2-1; unclear D gene. There are 13 residues in the CDR3. Per the germline V gene, CDR1 is KGHDR and CDR2 is SFDVKD. Trimming cost V 5 bases and J 4 bases, with 8 bases left between them. The CDR3 here is CATSGPGYNEQFF. The CDR3 DNA sequence: TGTGCCACCAGTGGACCCGGGTACAATGAGCAGTTCTTC.

J is TRBJ1-4 and V is TRBV12-3 or TRBV12-4; 7 nucleotides align to TRBD1. Germline trimming cut 5 bases from V and 13 bases from J; bases unmatched to any gene: 7. The CDR3 has 12 residues. The DNA for the CDR3 is TGTGCCAGCAGTCCGACAGGGTGGTCACTGTTTTTT. Encoded protein: CASSPTGWSLFF.

The chain employs TRBV5-1 and TRBJ2-1, with 9 bases that match TRBD2. The germline gives CDR1 SGHRS, CDR2 YFSETQ. The V and J ends lost 4 bases and 7 bases, in that order; junction bases with no gene match: 12. There are 16 residues in the CDR3. Here the CDR3 DNA reads TGCGCCAGCAGCGGAAGGAGCGGGAGGTCGTATAATGAGCAGTTCTTC. It encodes CASSGRSGRSYNEQFF.

This clonotype was picked up many times. V is TRBV7-2 and J is TRBJ2-5; possible D gene TRBD2, 5 bases. This CDR3 is 15 amino acids long. Deletions cut 2 bases from V and 1 base from J, with 11 bases between. Germline V CDR1 and CDR2: SGHTA, FQGNSA. CDR3 residues: CASSLSGLTQETQYF. Here the CDR3 DNA reads TGTGCCAGCAGCTTAAGCGGACTCACCCAAGAGACCCAGTACTTC.

The chain carries TRBV6-6 and TRBJ2-5; a weak D match, TRBD2 (6 bases). The germline gives CDR1 MNHNY, CDR2 SVGAGI (reference sequence). The V and J ends lost 0 bases and 4 bases respectively, with 6 bases between them. The CDR3 sequence is 13 residues long. CDR3 nucleotide sequence: TGTGCCAGCAGTTACTCCGGGAGAGAGACCCAGTACTTC. Translation: CASSYSGRETQYF.

This clonotype has a handful of counts. The chain uses TRBV28 and TRBJ1-1; D is perhaps TRBD1 (6 bases). From germline, CDR1 is MDHEN and CDR2 SYDVKM. The CDR3 sequence is 15 residues long. V lost 3 bases, J lost 8 bases, and 19 bases lay in between. CDR3 coding DNA: TGTGCCAGCAGTTTCGCTTCTCAGGGGCCCCTCGAAGCTTTCTTT. It codes for CASSFASQGPLEAFF.

This clonotype was counted ten times or more. This chain connects TRBV5-1 to TRBJ2-2, with a possible D match to TRBD1 (7 bases). The germline V and J ends were trimmed by 2 bases and 3 bases, with 11 bases remaining between them. Germline lookup yields CDR1 SGHRS and CDR2 YFSETQ. This CDR3 has 15 amino acids. The CDR3 is CASSLQGTYTGELFF. Here the CDR3 DNA reads TGCGCCAGCAGCTTACAGGGGACTTACACCGGGGAGCTGTTTTTT.

V is TRBV5-1 and J is TRBJ1-4; 8 bases line up with TRBD1. Trimming cost V 1 base and J 7 bases; bases outside gene matches: 6. There are 15 residues in the CDR3. Germline V gene data show CDR1 as SGHRS and CDR2 as YFSETQ. Here the CDR3 DNA reads TGCGCCAGCAGCTTGAGGGACAGGACTGTTGAAAAACTGTTTTTT. Its translation: CASSLRDRTVEKLFF. Complete variable domain (other parts from reference TRBV5-1 and TRBJ1-4): KAGVTQTPRYLIKTRGQQVTLSCSPISGHRSVSWYQQTPGQGLQFLFEYFSETQRNKGNFPGRFSGRQFSNSRSEMNVSTLELGDSALYLCASSLRDRTVEKLFFGSGTQLSVL.

The V call is TRBV12-3 or TRBV12-4, the J call TRBJ2-3; tentative D call: TRBD2 (6 bases). V gave up 8 bases and J gave up 0 bases, with 15 bases separating them. This CDR3 is built from 15 residues. The CDR3 region has the DNA TGTGCCAGCGCTACCGGGACTCATAGCACAGATACGCAGTATTTT. It encodes CASATGTHSTDTQYF.

The sample holds a few counts of this clonotype. The V call is TRBV6-6, the J call TRBJ2-1, with D possibly being TRBD1 or TRBD2 (6 bases each). V dropped 6 bases and J dropped 3 bases, with 21 bases sitting between them. Germline V gives CDR1 MNHNY, CDR2 SVGAGI (reference sequence). The CDR3 is 17 amino acids. The CDR3 sequence: CASRDGGYREIYNEQFF. The CDR3 nucleotides are TGTGCCAGCAGGGACGGGGGCTATCGGGAAATCTACAATGAGCAGTTCTTC.

The chain carries TRBV6-2 or TRBV6-3 and TRBJ2-1; no reliable D call. The CDR3 contains 15 residues. V shed 7 bases and J shed 4 bases, with 17 bases lying between them. Looked up from germline, CDR1 is MNHEY and CDR2 is SVGEGT. This chain's CDR3 is CASNPPLGEYNEQFF. For the CDR3, the DNA is TGTGCCAGCAATCCCCCGCTGGGCGAATACAATGAGCAGTTCTTC.

This clonotype was seen ten or more times. The chain combines TRBV28 with TRBJ1-5; a possible D gene is TRBD1 (5 bases). The CDR3 totals 13 residues. CDR1 is MDHEN and CDR2 is SYDVKM in the germline V gene. Trimming shortened V by 5 bases and J by 6 bases, and 11 bases separated the two germline ends. This CDR3 reads CASSAGFSQPQHF. In nucleotides, the CDR3 is TGTGCCAGCAGTGCAGGGTTCAGTCAGCCCCAGCATTTT.

The table lists this clonotype with a few counts. The chain couples TRBV5-1 to TRBJ2-1; maybe TRBD1 (6 bases). CDR1 SGHRS and CDR2 YFSETQ come from the germline V gene. CDR3 length: 13 amino acids. Trimming pared 3 bases from V and 7 bases from J, leaving 11 bases between. The CDR3, as DNA: TGCGCCAGCAGCTGGACAGTTACAAATGAGCAGTTCTTC. This sequence encodes CASSWTVTNEQFF.

The chain uses TRBV7-2 and TRBJ2-3; 8 nucleotides agree with TRBD1. CDR3 length: 14 residues. Germline loops: CDR1 SGHTA, CDR2 FQGNSA. After removal of 5 bases from V and 4 bases from J, the junction contained 5 bases not matched to a gene. This CDR3 reads CASSTRTGPDTQYF. The CDR3 DNA reads as TGTGCCAGCAGCACCCGGACAGGGCCAGATACGCAGTATTTT.

V is TRBV29-1 and J is TRBJ1-1, with TRBD1 matching over 9 bases. From germline, CDR1 is SQVTM and CDR2 ANQGSEA. V shed 5 bases and J 6 bases; nucleotides not matched to a gene: 7. This CDR3 contains 13 residues. CDR3 in DNA: TGCAGCGTTCGTAGGGACAGGGCCTCTGAAGCTTTCTTT. It encodes CSVRRDRASEAFF.